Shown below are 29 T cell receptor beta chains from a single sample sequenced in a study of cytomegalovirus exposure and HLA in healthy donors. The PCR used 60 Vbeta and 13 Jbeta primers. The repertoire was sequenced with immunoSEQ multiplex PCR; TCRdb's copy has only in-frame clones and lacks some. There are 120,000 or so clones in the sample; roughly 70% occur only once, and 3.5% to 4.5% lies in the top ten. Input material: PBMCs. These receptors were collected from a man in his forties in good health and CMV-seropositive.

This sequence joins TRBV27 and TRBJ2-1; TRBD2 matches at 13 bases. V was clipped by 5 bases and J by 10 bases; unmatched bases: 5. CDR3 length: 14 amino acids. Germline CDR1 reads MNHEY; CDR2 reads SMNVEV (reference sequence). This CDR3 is CASSPGLAGVEQFF. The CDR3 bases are TGTGCCAGCAGTCCCGGACTAGCGGGGGTGGAGCAGTTCTTC.

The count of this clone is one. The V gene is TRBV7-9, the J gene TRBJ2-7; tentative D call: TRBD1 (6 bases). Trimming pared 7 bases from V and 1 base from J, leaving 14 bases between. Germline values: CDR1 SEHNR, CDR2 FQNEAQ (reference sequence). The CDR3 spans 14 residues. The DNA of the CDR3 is TGTGCCAGCACCTCCCGGGACACTTCCTACGAGCAGTACTTC. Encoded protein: CASTSRDTSYEQYF.

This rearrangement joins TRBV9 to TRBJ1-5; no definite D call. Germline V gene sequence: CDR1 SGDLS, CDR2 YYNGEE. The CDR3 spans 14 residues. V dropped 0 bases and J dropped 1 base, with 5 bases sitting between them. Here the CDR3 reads CASSVGGSNQPQHF. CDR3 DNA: TGTGCCAGCAGCGTAGGAGGGAGCAATCAGCCCCAGCATTTT.

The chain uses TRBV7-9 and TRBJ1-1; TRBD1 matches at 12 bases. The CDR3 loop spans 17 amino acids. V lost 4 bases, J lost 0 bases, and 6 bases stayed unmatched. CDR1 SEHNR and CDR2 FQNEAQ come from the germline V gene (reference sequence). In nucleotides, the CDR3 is TGTGCCAGCAGCTGGGACAGGGGGCCCTCCATGAACACTGAAGCTTTCTTT. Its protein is CASSWDRGPSMNTEAFF. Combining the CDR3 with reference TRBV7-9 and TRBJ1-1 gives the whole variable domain DTGVSQNPRHKITKRGQNVTFRCDPISEHNRLYWYRQTLGQGPEFLTYFQNEAQLEKSRLLSDRFSAERPKGSFSTLEIQRTEQGDSAMYLCASSWDRGPSMNTEAFFGQGTRLTVV.

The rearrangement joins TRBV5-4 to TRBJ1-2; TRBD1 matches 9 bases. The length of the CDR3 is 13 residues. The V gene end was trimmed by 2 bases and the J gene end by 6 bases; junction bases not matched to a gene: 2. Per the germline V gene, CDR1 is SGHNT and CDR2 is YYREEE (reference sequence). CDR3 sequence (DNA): TGTGCCAGCAGCTTCGGGACAGGGAATGGCTACACCTTC. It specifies CASSFGTGNGYTF.

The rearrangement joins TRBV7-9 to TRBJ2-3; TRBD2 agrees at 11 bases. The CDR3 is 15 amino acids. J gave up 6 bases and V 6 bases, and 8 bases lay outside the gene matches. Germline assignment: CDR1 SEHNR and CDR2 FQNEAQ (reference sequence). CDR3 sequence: CASRWTSGPADTQYF. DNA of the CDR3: TGTGCCAGCAGGTGGACTAGCGGGCCGGCCGATACGCAGTATTTT.

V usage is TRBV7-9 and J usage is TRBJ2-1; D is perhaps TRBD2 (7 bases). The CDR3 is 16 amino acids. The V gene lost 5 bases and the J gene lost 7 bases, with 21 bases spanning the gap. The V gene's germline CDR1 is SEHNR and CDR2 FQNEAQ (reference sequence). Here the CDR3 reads CASSRGGGAKGNEQFF. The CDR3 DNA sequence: TGTGCCAGCAGCCGGGGAGGGGGGGCTAAGGGTAATGAGCAGTTCTTC.

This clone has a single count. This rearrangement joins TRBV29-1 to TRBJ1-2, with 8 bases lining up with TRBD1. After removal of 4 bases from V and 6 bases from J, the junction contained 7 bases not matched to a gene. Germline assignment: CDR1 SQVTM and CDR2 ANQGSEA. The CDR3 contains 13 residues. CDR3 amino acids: CSVVDRVMNGYTF. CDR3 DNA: TGCAGCGTTGTGGACAGGGTCATGAATGGCTACACCTTC.

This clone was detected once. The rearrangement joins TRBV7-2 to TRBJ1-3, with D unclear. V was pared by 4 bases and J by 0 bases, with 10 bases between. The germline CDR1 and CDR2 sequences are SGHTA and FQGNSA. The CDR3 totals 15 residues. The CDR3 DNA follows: TGTGCCAGCAGCTCGGAGGGAGACTCTGGAAACACCATATATTTT. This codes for CASSSEGDSGNTIYF.

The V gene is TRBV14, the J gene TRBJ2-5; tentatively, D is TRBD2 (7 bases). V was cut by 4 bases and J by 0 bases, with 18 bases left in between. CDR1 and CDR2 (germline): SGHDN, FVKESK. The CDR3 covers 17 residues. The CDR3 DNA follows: TGTGCCAGCAGCCCGCCGGGGGGCTTTGGGTACCAAGAGACCCAGTACTTC. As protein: CASSPPGGFGYQETQYF. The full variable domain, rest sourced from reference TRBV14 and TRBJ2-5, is EAGVTQFPSHSVIEKGQTVTLRCDPISGHDNLYWYRRVMGKEIKFLLHFVKESKQDESGMPNNRFLAERTGGTYSTLKVQPAELEDSGVYFCASSPPGGFGYQETQYFGPGTRLLVL.

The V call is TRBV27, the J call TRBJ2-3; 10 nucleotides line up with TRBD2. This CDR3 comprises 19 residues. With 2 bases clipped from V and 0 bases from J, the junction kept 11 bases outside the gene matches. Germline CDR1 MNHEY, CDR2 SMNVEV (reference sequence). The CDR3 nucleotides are TGTGCCAGCAGTTTACTACGTCTAGCGGGAGTAAGCAGCACAGATACGCAGTATTTT. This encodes CASSLLRLAGVSSTDTQYF.

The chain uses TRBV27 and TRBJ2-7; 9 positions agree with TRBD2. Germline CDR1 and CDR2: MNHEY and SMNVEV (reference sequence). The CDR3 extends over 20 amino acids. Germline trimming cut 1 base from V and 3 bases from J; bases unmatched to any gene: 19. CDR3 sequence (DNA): TGTGCCAGCAGTTTATTCCCCCCCCCGTATGCTAGCGGGAAGGACTACGAGCAGTACTTC. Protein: CASSLFPPPYASGKDYEQYF.

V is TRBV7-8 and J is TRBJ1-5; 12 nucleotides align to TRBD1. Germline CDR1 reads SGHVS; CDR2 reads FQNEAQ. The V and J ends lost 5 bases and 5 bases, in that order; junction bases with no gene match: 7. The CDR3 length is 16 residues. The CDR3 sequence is CASSPGTGGDHQPQHF. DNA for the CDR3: TGTGCCAGCAGCCCCGGGACAGGGGGCGACCATCAGCCCCAGCATTTT.

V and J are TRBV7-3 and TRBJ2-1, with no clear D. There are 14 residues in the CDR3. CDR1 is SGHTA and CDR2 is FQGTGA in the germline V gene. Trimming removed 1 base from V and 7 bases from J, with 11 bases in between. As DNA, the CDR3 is TGTGCCAGCAGCTTAAGTGGCAGGTTAAATGAGCAGTTCTTC. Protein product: CASSLSGRLNEQFF.

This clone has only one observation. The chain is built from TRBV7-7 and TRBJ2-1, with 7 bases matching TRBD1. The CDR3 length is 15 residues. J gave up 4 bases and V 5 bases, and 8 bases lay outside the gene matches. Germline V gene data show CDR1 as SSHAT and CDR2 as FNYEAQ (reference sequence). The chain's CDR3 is CASSPTKGQYNEQFF. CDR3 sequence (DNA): TGTGCCAGCAGCCCAACAAAGGGACAGTACAATGAGCAGTTCTTC.

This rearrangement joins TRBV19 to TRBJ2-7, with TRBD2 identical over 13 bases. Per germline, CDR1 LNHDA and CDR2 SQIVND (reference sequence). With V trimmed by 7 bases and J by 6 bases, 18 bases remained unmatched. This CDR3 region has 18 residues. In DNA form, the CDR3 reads TGTGCCAGTACCCCCTTTATAGTGGGGACTAGCGGGATCGGCGAGCAGTACTTC. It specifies CASTPFIVGTSGIGEQYF.

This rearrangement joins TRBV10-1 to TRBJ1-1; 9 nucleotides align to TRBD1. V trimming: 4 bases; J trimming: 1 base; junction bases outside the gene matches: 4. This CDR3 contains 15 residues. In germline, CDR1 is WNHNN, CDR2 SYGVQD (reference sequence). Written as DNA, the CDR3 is TGCGCCAGCAGTGGGGGACAGGGATCGAACACTGAAGCTTTCTTT. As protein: CASSGGQGSNTEAFF.

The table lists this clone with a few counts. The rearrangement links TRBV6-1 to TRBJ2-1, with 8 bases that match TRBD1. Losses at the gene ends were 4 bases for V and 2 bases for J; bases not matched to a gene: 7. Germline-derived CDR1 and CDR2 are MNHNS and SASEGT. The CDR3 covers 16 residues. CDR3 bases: TGTGCCAGCAGTGCCCTTCGACAGGGGACCTACAATGAGCAGTTCTTC. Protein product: CASSALRQGTYNEQFF.

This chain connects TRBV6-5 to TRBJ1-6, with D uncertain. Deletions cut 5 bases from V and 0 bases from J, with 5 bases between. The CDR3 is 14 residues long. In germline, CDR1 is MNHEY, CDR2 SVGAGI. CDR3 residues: CASSRSSYNSPLHF. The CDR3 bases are TGTGCCAGCAGTCGGAGCTCCTATAATTCACCCCTCCACTTT.

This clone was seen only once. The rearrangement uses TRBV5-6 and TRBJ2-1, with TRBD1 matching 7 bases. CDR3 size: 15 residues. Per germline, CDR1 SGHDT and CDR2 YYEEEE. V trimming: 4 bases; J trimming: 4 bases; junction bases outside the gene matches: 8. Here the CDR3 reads CASSPPDRWYNEQFF. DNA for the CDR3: TGTGCCAGCAGCCCGCCGGACAGGTGGTACAATGAGCAGTTCTTC. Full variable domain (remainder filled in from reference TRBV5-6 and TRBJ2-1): DAGVTQSPTHLIKTRGQQVTLRCSPKSGHDTVSWYQQALGQGPQFIFQYYEEEERQRGNFPDRFSGHQFPNYSSELNVNALLLGDSALYLCASSPPDRWYNEQFFGPGTRLTVL.

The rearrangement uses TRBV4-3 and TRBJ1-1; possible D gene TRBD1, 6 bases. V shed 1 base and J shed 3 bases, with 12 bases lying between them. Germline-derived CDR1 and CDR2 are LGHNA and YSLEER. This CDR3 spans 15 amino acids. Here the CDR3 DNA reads TGCGCCAGCAGCCAAGTAGCAGGGGAAGACACTGAAGCTTTCTTT. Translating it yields CASSQVAGEDTEAFF.

CDR3 sequence: CASSYSRQAYEQYF. The CDR3 DNA follows: TGTGCCAGCAGTTACTCTAGGCAGGCCTACGAGCAGTACTTC. The rearrangement uses TRBV6-5 and TRBJ2-7; D unclear. The V and J ends lost 0 bases and 2 bases respectively, with 8 bases between them. The germline gives CDR1 MNHEY, CDR2 SVGAGI. This CDR3 comprises 14 residues.

CDR3 DNA: TGTGCCAGCAGCCGGGACAGGTCGAGCTCCTACGAGCAGTACTTC. Its translation is CASSRDRSSSYEQYF. V usage is TRBV6-5 and J usage is TRBJ2-7, with 8 bases matching TRBD1. The ends lost 6 bases at V and 0 bases at J; junction bases unmatched: 7. From germline, CDR1 is MNHEY and CDR2 SVGAGI. This CDR3 comprises 15 residues.

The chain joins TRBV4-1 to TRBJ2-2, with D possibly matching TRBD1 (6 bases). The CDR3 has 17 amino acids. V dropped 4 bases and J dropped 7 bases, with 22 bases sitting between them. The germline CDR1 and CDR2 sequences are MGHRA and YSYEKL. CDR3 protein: CASSPSGTGTFRGELFF. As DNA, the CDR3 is TGCGCCAGCAGCCCCTCGGGAACAGGGACCTTCCGCGGGGAGCTGTTTTTT.

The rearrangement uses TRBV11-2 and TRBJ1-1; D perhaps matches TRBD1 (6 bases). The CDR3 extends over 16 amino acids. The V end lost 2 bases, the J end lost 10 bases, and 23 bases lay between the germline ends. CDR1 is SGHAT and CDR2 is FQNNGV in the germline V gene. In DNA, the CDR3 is TGTGCCAGCAGCTTATTTGGGACACCCCGAAGTTCTACAGCTTTCTTT. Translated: CASSLFGTPRSSTAFF.

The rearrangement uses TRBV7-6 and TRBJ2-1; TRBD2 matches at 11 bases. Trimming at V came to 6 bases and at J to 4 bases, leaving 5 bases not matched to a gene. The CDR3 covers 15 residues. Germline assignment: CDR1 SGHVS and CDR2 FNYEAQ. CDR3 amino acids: CASRGGTSGYNEQFF. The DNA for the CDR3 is TGTGCCAGCAGAGGGGGGACTAGCGGATACAATGAGCAGTTCTTC.

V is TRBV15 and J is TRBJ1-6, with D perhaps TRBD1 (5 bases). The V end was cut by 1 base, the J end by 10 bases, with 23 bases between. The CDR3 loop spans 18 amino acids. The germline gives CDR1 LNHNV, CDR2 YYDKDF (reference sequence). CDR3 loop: CATSRVGPDGGGASPLHF. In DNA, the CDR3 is TGTGCCACCAGCAGAGTAGGGCCCGACGGGGGTGGTGCGTCACCCCTCCACTTT.

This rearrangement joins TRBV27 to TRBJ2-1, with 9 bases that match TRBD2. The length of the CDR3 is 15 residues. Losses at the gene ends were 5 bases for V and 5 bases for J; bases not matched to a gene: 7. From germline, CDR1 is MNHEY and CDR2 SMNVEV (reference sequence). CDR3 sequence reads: CASSMTSGSHNEQFF. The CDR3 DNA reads TGTGCCAGCAGTATGACTAGCGGATCTCACAATGAGCAGTTCTTC.

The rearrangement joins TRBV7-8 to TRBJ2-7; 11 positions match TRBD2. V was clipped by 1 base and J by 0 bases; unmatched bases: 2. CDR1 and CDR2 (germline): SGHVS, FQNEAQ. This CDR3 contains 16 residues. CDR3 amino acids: CASSLELAGGSYEQYF. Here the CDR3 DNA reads TGTGCCAGCAGCTTAGAGCTAGCGGGAGGCTCCTACGAGCAGTACTTC.